The 30 T cell receptor beta chains presented below share a single source sample, sequenced in a study of identifying expanded T cells in peripheral blood. TCRdb's table, derived via immunoSEQ multiplex PCR, lists solely in-frame clones and lacks some. The sample yields approximately 85,000 clones, more than 70% seen once. The specimen sequenced was blood. These receptors all come from a person aged 18 to 75 in good health.

This chain joins TRBV7-9 and TRBJ2-5; TRBD1 matches at 9 bases. Germline lookup yields CDR1 SEHNR and CDR2 FQNEAQ (reference sequence). The CDR3 is 17 residues long. Unmatched junction bases numbered 12, after V lost 2 bases and J lost 5 bases. CDR3 loop: CASSLSNRGRGLETQYF. The CDR3 coding sequence is TGTGCCAGCAGCTTAAGTAACAGGGGGCGAGGGTTGGAGACCCAGTACTTC. The full variable domain, with the rest looked up from reference TRBV7-9 and TRBJ2-5, is DTGVSQNPRHKITKRGQNVTFRCDPISEHNRLYWYRQTLGQGPEFLTYFQNEAQLEKSRLLSDRFSAERPKGSFSTLEIQRTEQGDSAMYLCASSLSNRGRGLETQYFGPGTRLLVL.

The chain recombines TRBV10-2 with TRBJ2-3, with a tentative D call TRBD1 (6 bases). V lost 3 bases and J 14 bases, leaving 15 bases between the germline ends. This CDR3 is 12 amino acids long. Germline V gene data show CDR1 as WSHSY and CDR2 as SAAADI. The CDR3 is CASSEKMDSGYF. DNA for the CDR3: TGCGCCAGCAGTGAAAAGATGGACAGTGGGTATTTT.

V and J are TRBV5-4 and TRBJ1-2; D is possibly TRBD1 (5 bases). Trimming left V 2 bases short and J 5 bases short, with 16 bases between. CDR1 and CDR2 from the germline V gene are SGHNT and YYREEE (reference sequence). The CDR3 length is 15 residues. The CDR3 DNA follows: TGTGCCAGCAGCTTCAGGGTATCGGGGAATTATGGCTACACCTTC. Protein sequence: CASSFRVSGNYGYTF.

The J gene is TRBJ1-2, the V gene TRBV7-9; D is undetermined. Trimming took off 1 base at V and 8 bases at J, with 8 bases between the two ends. Germline assignment: CDR1 SEHNR and CDR2 FQNEAQ (reference sequence). The CDR3 covers 12 residues. The CDR3 DNA is TGTGCCAGCAGCTTAGTGGGTTGGGGCTACACCTTC. Protein product: CASSLVGWGYTF.

This sequence joins TRBV27 and TRBJ1-5; D remains unclear. The V end was cut by 6 bases, the J end by 6 bases, with 18 bases between. CDR1 is MNHEY, CDR2 SMNVEV, per germline (reference sequence). The CDR3 runs 15 residues. CDR3 loop: CASRPRLISRQPQHF. For the CDR3, the DNA is TGTGCCAGCAGACCCCGCCTCATAAGTCGTCAGCCCCAGCATTTT.

The chain uses TRBV4-3 and TRBJ1-5; no firm D call. Germline V gene sequence: CDR1 LGHNA, CDR2 YSLEER. This CDR3 has 15 residues. V lost 0 bases and J lost 7, with 13 bases in between. CDR3 DNA: TGCGCCAGCAGCCAAGATCGGGTCTTCGGCCAGCCCCAGCATTTT. Translating it yields CASSQDRVFGQPQHF.

This chain links TRBV5-6 with TRBJ2-1, with 12 bases identical to TRBD1. Germline trimming cut 5 bases from V and 9 bases from J; bases unmatched to any gene: 9. The CDR3 sequence is 15 residues long. Per the germline V gene, CDR1 is SGHDT and CDR2 is YYEEEE. The CDR3 loop is CASSSGTGGWREQFF. The DNA of the CDR3 is TGTGCCAGCAGTTCCGGGACAGGGGGCTGGCGTGAGCAGTTCTTC. Full variable domain (remainder filled in from reference TRBV5-6 and TRBJ2-1): DAGVTQSPTHLIKTRGQQVTLRCSPKSGHDTVSWYQQALGQGPQFIFQYYEEEERQRGNFPDRFSGHQFPNYSSELNVNALLLGDSALYLCASSSGTGGWREQFFGPGTRLTVL.

The chain recombines TRBV5-4 with TRBJ2-5; 9 bases match TRBD1. Germline V lookup: CDR1 SGHNT, CDR2 YYREEE (reference sequence). The CDR3 has 14 residues. V was clipped by 4 bases and J by 5 bases; unmatched bases: 6. The CDR3 DNA is TGTGCCAGCAGCGGAATAGGACAGGGGGAGACCCAGTACTTC. It codes for CASSGIGQGETQYF.

The chain carries TRBV14 and TRBJ2-5; D uncertain. The CDR3 has 16 residues. V was cut by 4 bases and J by 4 bases, with 19 bases left in between. Looked up from germline, CDR1 is SGHDN and CDR2 is FVKESK. CDR3 sequence reads: CASSPRKGSWGETQYF. In DNA form, the CDR3 reads TGTGCCAGCAGCCCGCGGAAGGGTTCGTGGGGAGAGACCCAGTACTTC.

The genes are TRBV11-2 and TRBJ2-1; 8 bases fit TRBD1. CDR3 length equals 17 residues. With V trimmed by 4 bases and J by 4 bases, 12 bases remained unmatched. Germline V lookup: CDR1 SGHAT, CDR2 FQNNGV. The CDR3 nucleotides are TGTGCCAGCAGCTCCTCCCCCGGACAGGGTGATTACAATGAGCAGTTCTTC. Translated, it gives CASSSSPGQGDYNEQFF.

The chain employs TRBV7-9 and TRBJ1-1, with 11 bases that match TRBD1. The CDR3 totals 15 residues. V dropped 1 base and J dropped 5; count of bases not matched to a gene: 3. From germline, CDR1 is SEHNR and CDR2 FQNEAQ (reference sequence). CDR3 loop: CASSLGGTGGTEAFF. DNA for the CDR3: TGTGCCAGCAGCTTAGGAGGGACAGGGGGGACTGAAGCTTTCTTT.

The chain carries TRBV7-2 and TRBJ2-1; D is possibly TRBD2 (5 bases). This CDR3 region has 15 residues. Per the germline V gene, CDR1 is SGHTA and CDR2 is FQGNSA. V was pared by 1 base and J by 10 bases, with 17 bases between. CDR3 residues: CASSLEGRGMGEQFF. The DNA for the CDR3 is TGTGCCAGCAGCTTAGAGGGTAGAGGGATGGGAGAGCAGTTCTTC.

The chain joins TRBV5-1 to TRBJ2-1; 12 positions match TRBD2. Looked up from germline, CDR1 is SGHRS and CDR2 is YFSETQ. The CDR3 spans 14 residues. V dropped 5 bases and J dropped 9; count of bases not matched to a gene: 6. This CDR3 is CASRIGLAGTEQFF. The CDR3 nucleotides read TGCGCCAGCAGGATAGGACTAGCGGGGACTGAGCAGTTCTTC.

This chain uses TRBV5-1 with TRBJ1-2; TRBD1 aligns across 7 bases. Losses at the gene ends were 0 bases for V and 6 bases for J; bases not matched to a gene: 2. Germline CDR1 and CDR2: SGHRS and YFSETQ. The CDR3 spans 13 residues. This chain's CDR3 is CASSLAGGHGYTF. In nucleotides, the CDR3 is TGCGCCAGCAGCTTGGCAGGGGGACATGGCTACACCTTC.

A single count supports this clone. The chain employs TRBV6-5 and TRBJ1-1, with D uncertain. V dropped 3 bases and J dropped 1 base, with 12 bases sitting between them. Germline values: CDR1 MNHEY, CDR2 SVGAGI. The length of the CDR3 is 15 residues. The CDR3 DNA reads TGTGCCAGCAGTTATTCCCCTCAGGAGAACACTGAAGCTTTCTTT. Translated: CASSYSPQENTEAFF.

The V gene is TRBV7-9, the J gene TRBJ2-5, with 7 bases matching TRBD2. Germline values: CDR1 SEHNR, CDR2 FQNEAQ (reference sequence). V lost 3 bases and J lost 2; bases outside the gene matches: 6. The CDR3 has 15 residues. The CDR3: CASSLSGAYQETQYF. The CDR3 DNA follows: TGTGCCAGCAGCTTGAGCGGGGCTTATCAAGAGACCCAGTACTTC.

The CDR3 reads CASSVDGAGGLNEQFF. Written as DNA, the CDR3 is TGTGCCAGCAGTGTCGACGGTGCGGGGGGATTGAATGAGCAGTTCTTC. The chain uses TRBV2 and TRBJ2-1, with TRBD2 identical over 8 bases. The CDR3 has 16 residues. CDR1 and CDR2 from the germline V gene are SNHLY and FYNNEI. V dropped 4 bases and J dropped 7; count of bases not matched to a gene: 12.

This chain uses TRBV6-5 with TRBJ2-1; TRBD1 agrees at 10 bases. The CDR3 contains 13 residues. With 5 bases clipped from V and 14 bases from J, the junction kept 9 bases outside the gene matches. Germline values: CDR1 MNHEY, CDR2 SVGAGI. The CDR3 region is CASSTPLTGGKFF. The CDR3 nucleotides read TGTGCCAGCAGTACCCCTTTGACAGGGGGCAAGTTCTTC.

In its sample, this clone was seen a few times. The chain links TRBV21-1 to TRBJ1-3; TRBD1, the table's D call, lacks a check against the DNA. TRBV21-1 is recorded as a pseudogene. The CDR3 is made up of 16 amino acids. CDR3 nucleotides: TGTGCCAGCAGCACCGAGAGGGGGCGATCCGGAAACACCATATATTTT. Protein: CASSTERGRSGNTIYF.

The chain links TRBV5-1 to TRBJ2-4; D gene unclear. The CDR3 is 11 residues long. V lost 0 bases to trimming and J lost 8 bases, with 3 bases between them. Looked up from germline, CDR1 is SGHRS and CDR2 is YFSETQ. The CDR3 nucleotides read TGCGCCAGCAGCTTGGAAGACATTCAGTACTTC. Translation gives CASSLEDIQYF.

The chain joins TRBV2 to TRBJ1-6; D is perhaps TRBD1 (6 bases). V lost 4 bases and J 11 bases, leaving 12 bases between the germline ends. CDR3 length equals 13 residues. The germline CDR1 and CDR2 sequences are SNHLY and FYNNEI. This chain's CDR3 is CASSGQGIPPLHF. In nucleotides, the CDR3 is TGTGCCAGCAGTGGGCAGGGGATACCACCCCTCCACTTT.

This chain uses TRBV5-4 with TRBJ2-7; a possible D gene is TRBD1 (6 bases). The CDR3 is 15 amino acids. The germline CDR1 and CDR2 sequences are SGHNT and YYREEE (reference sequence). Trimming cost V 0 bases and J 3 bases, with 13 bases left between them. Written as DNA, the CDR3 is TGTGCCAGCAGCTTGGATCAGGGGTCCGTCTACGAGCAGTACTTC. Translation: CASSLDQGSVYEQYF.

V usage is TRBV15 and J usage is TRBJ2-3; D is uncertain. The germline gives CDR1 LNHNV, CDR2 YYDKDF (reference sequence). Trimming cost V 0 bases and J 0 bases, with 4 bases left between them. The CDR3 loop spans 14 amino acids. DNA for the CDR3: TGTGCCACCAGCAGAGAGGACAGCACAGATACGCAGTATTTT. Amino acids: CATSREDSTDTQYF.

V is TRBV6-1 and J is TRBJ1-3; D gene unclear. The CDR3 consists of 13 residues. The ends were cut back, 1 base at V and 8 bases at J, with 9 bases in the middle. The germline gives CDR1 MNHNS, CDR2 SASEGT. This CDR3 reads CASSEEDVYTIYF. In DNA form, the CDR3 reads TGTGCCAGCAGTGAAGAGGACGTTTACACCATATATTTT.

The chain is built from TRBV21-1 and TRBJ2-1. TRBV21-1 has pseudogene status. The CDR3 has 11 residues. The CDR3: CASNAFGEQFF. The CDR3 bases are TGTGCCAGCAACGCTTTTGGTGAGCAGTTCTTC.

This clone showed up just a few times. CDR3: CASSDHGNSPLHF. CDR3 DNA sequence: TGTGCCAGCAGTGACCACGGGAATTCACCCCTCCACTTT. This chain uses TRBV25-1 with TRBJ1-6; D not certain. This CDR3 comprises 13 residues. Germline V gene data show CDR1 as MGHDK and CDR2 as SYGVNS. V lost 3 bases and J lost 7, with 7 bases in between.

The CDR3 coding sequence is TGTGCCAGCAGTGATTCCGGGGGGAATCAGCCCCAGCATTTT. Translation: CASSDSGGNQPQHF. The V and J genes are TRBV6-1 and TRBJ1-5; maybe TRBD1 (5 bases). Germline assignment: CDR1 MNHNS and CDR2 SASEGT. CDR3 length equals 14 residues. V dropped 3 bases and J dropped 4 bases, with 10 bases sitting between them.

V gene TRBV6-1 combines with J gene TRBJ2-7; D is perhaps TRBD1 or TRBD2 (6 bases each). The CDR3 has 15 amino acids. Deletions cut 2 bases from V and 1 base from J, with 12 bases between. Germline CDR1 MNHNS, CDR2 SASEGT. In nucleotides, the CDR3 is TGTGCCAGCAGTGAACGGGGGCGGCAGTCCTACGAGCAGTACTTC. Translated, it gives CASSERGRQSYEQYF.

The chain couples TRBV10-3 to TRBJ1-2; the D is unclear. V was shortened by 6 bases and J by 6 bases, with 11 bases between the two germline ends. Looked up from germline, CDR1 is ENHRY and CDR2 is SYGVKD. This CDR3 has 12 residues. This chain's CDR3 is CAISIGHDGYTF. The CDR3 DNA sequence: TGTGCCATCAGCATCGGCCACGATGGCTACACCTTC.

In DNA, the CDR3 is TGTGCCAGCAAGTTACCGGAAGGGTTGAACACTGAAGCTTTCTTT. Its protein is CASKLPEGLNTEAFF. The chain joins TRBV6-4 to TRBJ1-1; D remains ambiguous. There are 15 residues in the CDR3. V was clipped by 7 bases and J by 0 bases, with 15 bases between them. Germline loops: CDR1 MRHNA, CDR2 SNTAGT.